The 30 T cell receptor beta chains given below trace back to one sample, sequenced in a study of T cells after yellow fever vaccination. TCRdb used MiXCR to reprocess the 5' RACE reads, holding one entry per CDR3 protein. The table records approximately 300,000 distinct CDR3 sequences, 9.5% to 12% of them present only once. This material consisted of CD4+ T cells sorted from PBMCs, taken 45 days after the yellow fever booster vaccination. The receptors come from a man between 18 and 35 years old who received the YFV17D yellow fever vaccine.

This clonotype was counted between two and nine times. This chain links TRBV7-2 with TRBJ1-1; D not resolved. The ends were cut back, 11 bases at V and 8 bases at J, with 21 bases in the middle. This CDR3 contains 13 residues. Germline V lookup: CDR1 SGHTA, CDR2 FQGNSA. DNA for the CDR3: TGTGCCTCGAAGCTTAGTGAGCCTTTAGAAGCTTTCTTT. Amino acids: CASKLSEPLEAFF.

This clonotype was counted many times. The chain has TRBV12-3 or TRBV12-4 and TRBJ2-7; 7 nucleotides align to TRBD2. V was pared by 6 bases and J by 1 base, with 9 bases of the junction left unmatched. The CDR3 runs to 15 residues. The CDR3 DNA is TGTGCCAGCAGACCCGGACTAGGTCATTCCTACGAGCAGTACTTC. Residues: CASRPGLGHSYEQYF.

The CDR3, as DNA: TGTGCCAGCAGCTTCACAGTTACCTACGAGCAGTACTTC. It is translated as CASSFTVTYEQYF. The chain combines TRBV5-5 with TRBJ2-7; D unresolved. V was cut by 2 bases and J by 2 bases, with 8 bases left in between. This CDR3 has 13 amino acids. Germline V gene lookup returns CDR1 SGHKS and CDR2 YYEKEE (reference sequence).

A few counts support this clonotype. This chain links TRBV5-1 with TRBJ1-6; D possibly corresponds to TRBD1 (6 bases). V was shortened by 7 bases and J by 7 bases, with 15 bases between the two germline ends. The CDR3 extends over 14 amino acids. CDR1 is SGHRS, CDR2 YFSETQ, per germline. CDR3 DNA: TGCGCCAGCGGTGAAATGACAGGAAATTCACCCCTCCACTTT. This encodes CASGEMTGNSPLHF. Complete variable domain (other parts from reference TRBV5-1 and TRBJ1-6): KAGVTQTPRYLIKTRGQQVTLSCSPISGHRSVSWYQQTPGQGLQFLFEYFSETQRNKGNFPGRFSGRQFSNSRSEMNVSTLELGDSALYLCASGEMTGNSPLHFGNGTRLTVT.

The sample holds a few counts of this clonotype. This rearrangement joins TRBV11-2 to TRBJ2-3; no clear D gene. The ends were cut back, 5 bases at V and 2 bases at J, with 17 bases in the middle. CDR1 and CDR2 (germline): SGHAT, FQNNGV. The length of the CDR3 is 16 residues. In DNA, the CDR3 is TGTGCCAGCAGCCGTGGGTGGGTGAAGCCCACAGATACGCAGTATTTT. Protein product: CASSRGWVKPTDTQYF.

This clonotype appeared many times. This chain uses TRBV5-1 with TRBJ2-5; D uncertain. CDR1 is SGHRS and CDR2 is YFSETQ in the germline V gene. This CDR3 is 14 amino acids long. Trimming shortened V by 2 bases and J by 0 bases, and 8 bases separated the two germline ends. In nucleotides, the CDR3 is TGCGCCAGCAGCTTCGGCGGCTACCAAGAGACCCAGTACTTC. The encoded protein is CASSFGGYQETQYF.

This clonotype was seen only a few times. The gene calls are TRBV5-1 and TRBJ1-6; perhaps TRBD1 as D (5 bases). Germline V gene lookup returns CDR1 SGHRS and CDR2 YFSETQ. The V end lost 2 bases, the J end lost 10 bases, and 19 bases lay between the germline ends. The CDR3 loop spans 16 amino acids. The CDR3 bases are TGCGCCAGCAGCTTCGACTCTAGGCAGGGAGGGTCACCCCTCCACTTT. Translation gives CASSFDSRQGGSPLHF.

This clonotype was found a few times. The chain carries TRBV7-6 and TRBJ2-7; 11 bases match TRBD1. The germline V gene encodes CDR1 SGHVS and CDR2 FNYEAQ. This CDR3 contains 16 residues. J gave up 6 bases and V 1 base, and 8 bases lay outside the gene matches. CDR3 in amino acids: CASSLGGQGASFEQYF. The CDR3 nucleotides are TGTGCCAGCAGCTTAGGCGGACAGGGGGCTAGTTTCGAGCAGTACTTC. Looking up the rest from reference TRBV7-6 and TRBJ2-7 gives the full variable domain: GAGVSQSPRYKVTKRGQDVALRCDPISGHVSLYWYRQALGQGPEFLTYFNYEAQQDKSGLPNDRFSAERPEGSISTLTIQRTEQRDSAMYRCASSLGGQGASFEQYFGPGTRLTVT.

The chain carries TRBV7-2 and TRBJ2-1; TRBD2 is a possible D gene (5 bases). With 5 bases removed from V and 6 bases from J, the gap between germline ends came to 20 bases. In germline, CDR1 is SGHTA, CDR2 FQGNSA. This CDR3 has 16 amino acids. CDR3 DNA sequence: TGTGCCAGCAGCCCCGAGAGGGCAGCTATTGGCAATGAGCAGTTCTTC. Its translation: CASSPERAAIGNEQFF.

The V gene is TRBV5-1, the J gene TRBJ2-7; D gene uncertain. V lost 0 bases and J 7 bases, leaving 14 bases between the germline ends. CDR1 and CDR2 (germline): SGHRS, YFSETQ. The CDR3 totals 14 residues. The CDR3 DNA follows: TGCGCCAGCAGCTTGGGTCAAAGCCATGGGGAGCAGTACTTC. It specifies CASSLGQSHGEQYF.

In its sample, this clonotype was seen a few times. The V gene is TRBV11-2, the J gene TRBJ2-4, with 8 bases identical to TRBD1. Germline V gene sequence: CDR1 SGHAT, CDR2 FQNNGV. The CDR3 sequence is 18 residues long. Trimming cost V 5 bases and J 0 bases; bases outside gene matches: 12. CDR3 sequence: CASSPPPRGRLAKNIQYF. DNA for the CDR3: TGTGCCAGCAGCCCACCCCCCAGGGGGCGCTTAGCCAAAAACATTCAGTACTTC.

This clonotype appeared many times. The chain carries TRBV18 and TRBJ2-5; the D gene is possibly TRBD2 (5 bases). The CDR3 is made up of 14 amino acids. V lost 0 bases to trimming and J lost 5 bases, with 10 bases between them. Germline-derived CDR1 and CDR2 are KGHSH and LQKENI. CDR3 sequence (DNA): TGTGCCAGCTCACCACCGGCTAGCTATGAGACCCAGTACTTC. Protein: CASSPPASYETQYF. The full variable domain, in which reference TRBV18 and TRBJ2-5 provide the parts outside the CDR3, is NAGVMQNPRHLVRRRGQEARLRCSPMKGHSHVYWYRQLPEEGLKFMVYLQKENIIDESGMPKERFSAEFPKEGPSILRIQQVVRGDSAAYFCASSPPASYETQYFGPGTRLLVL.

The chain carries TRBV6-5 and TRBJ2-1, with a weak D call TRBD1 (6 bases). The CDR3 has 15 residues. Per the germline V gene, CDR1 is MNHEY and CDR2 is SVGAGI. The ends were cut back, 6 bases at V and 1 base at J, with 13 bases in the middle. DNA for the CDR3: TGTGCCAGCAGGAAACAGGGTGCTTCCTACAATGAGCAGTTCTTC. It encodes CASRKQGASYNEQFF.

Ten or more counts support this clonotype. The chain is built from TRBV20-1 and TRBJ1-1; D is uncertain. The V end was cut by 6 bases, the J end by 0 bases, with 11 bases between. This CDR3 comprises 13 residues. Germline V gene lookup returns CDR1 DFQATT and CDR2 SNEGSKA (reference sequence). The CDR3: CSARKDLNTEAFF. CDR3 sequence (DNA): TGCAGTGCCCGTAAGGACCTGAACACTGAAGCTTTCTTT.

This clonotype showed up just a few times. V and J are TRBV24-1 and TRBJ2-1; TRBD1 agrees at 8 bases. Germline trimming cut 9 bases from V and 8 bases from J; bases unmatched to any gene: 2. Per the germline V gene, CDR1 is KGHDR and CDR2 is SFDVKD. The CDR3 consists of 11 residues. CDR3: CATGQGYEQFF. CDR3 coding DNA: TGTGCCACCGGACAGGGCTATGAGCAGTTCTTC.

The chain has TRBV6-6 and TRBJ1-5; D not resolved. The CDR3 spans 15 residues. V was pared by 6 bases and J by 4 bases, with 16 bases between. Germline loops: CDR1 MNHNY, CDR2 SVGAGI (reference sequence). The CDR3 sequence is CASSQALAGNQPQHF. The CDR3 nucleotides read TGTGCCAGCAGCCAGGCCCTGGCAGGTAATCAGCCCCAGCATTTT.

In this sample, this clonotype turned up many times. The gene calls are TRBV2 and TRBJ2-3, with no clear D. The CDR3 is made up of 11 amino acids. The V and J ends lost 4 bases and 6 bases respectively, with 5 bases between them. CDR1 is SNHLY, CDR2 FYNNEI, per germline. This CDR3 reads CASSVYDTQYF. CDR3 bases: TGTGCCAGCAGTGTATACGATACGCAGTATTTT.

The chain employs TRBV5-1 and TRBJ2-3; 7 bases map to TRBD1. The V segment lost 4 bases and the J segment 5 bases; nucleotides outside the gene matches: 7. Per germline, CDR1 SGHRS and CDR2 YFSETQ. CDR3 length equals 14 residues. The CDR3 DNA reads TGCGCCAGCAGCCCGACAGGGAGTGGAGATACGCAGTATTTT. It yields the protein CASSPTGSGDTQYF.

This clonotype appeared many times. The rearrangement links TRBV5-1 to TRBJ2-5, with D hard to call. V shed 0 bases and J shed 5 bases, with 2 bases lying between them. The germline CDR1 and CDR2 sequences are SGHRS and YFSETQ. The CDR3 is 11 amino acids. The CDR3 protein is CASSLDETQYF. The CDR3 DNA reads TGCGCCAGCAGCTTGGACGAGACCCAGTACTTC.

This clonotype was counted at least ten times. The chain combines TRBV12-3 or TRBV12-4 with TRBJ2-7; TRBD1 matches at 8 bases. The V segment lost 7 bases and the J segment 7 bases; nucleotides outside the gene matches: 9. CDR3 length: 13 residues. The CDR3 loop reads CASNPTGAREQYF. For the CDR3, the DNA is TGTGCCAGCAACCCGACAGGGGCAAGGGAGCAGTACTTC.

This clonotype showed up just a few times. The chain combines TRBV30 with TRBJ2-5; tentatively, D is TRBD1 or TRBD2 (5 bases each). V lost 4 bases to trimming and J lost 5 bases, with 14 bases between them. The CDR3 contains 13 residues. In germline, CDR1 is GTSNPN, CDR2 SVGIG (reference sequence). The CDR3 is CAWKRGTGETQYF. The CDR3 bases are TGTGCCTGGAAGAGGGGCACCGGGGAGACCCAGTACTTC.

This clonotype was detected a few times. This sequence joins TRBV4-2 and TRBJ2-5, with 9 bases that match TRBD2. Germline V gene lookup returns CDR1 LGHNA and CDR2 YNFKEQ. V trimming: 0 bases; J trimming: 1 base; junction bases outside the gene matches: 6. The CDR3 spans 17 residues. This CDR3 is CASSQDPPAGGQETQYF. The DNA for the CDR3 is TGTGCCAGCAGCCAAGATCCTCCAGCGGGGGGCCAAGAGACCCAGTACTTC.

This clonotype was seen only a few times. The CDR3 loop is CASSLEVVGDGYTF. CDR3 DNA sequence: TGCGCCAGCAGCCTAGAGGTGGTGGGGGATGGCTACACCTTC. The rearrangement links TRBV4-1 to TRBJ1-2, with D possibly being TRBD1 (5 bases). The CDR3 contains 14 residues. Germline assignment: CDR1 MGHRA and CDR2 YSYEKL. The V and J ends lost 4 bases and 6 bases respectively, with 15 bases between them.

The chain carries TRBV20-1 and TRBJ1-1; D perhaps matches TRBD1 (5 bases). The CDR3 has 14 amino acids. The germline CDR1 and CDR2 sequences are DFQATT and SNEGSKA (reference sequence). V shed 4 bases and J shed 7 bases, with 19 bases lying between them. In nucleotides, the CDR3 is TGCAGTGCTACCGGAGGCCAGGGTCGGCTTGAAGCTTTCTTT. Residues: CSATGGQGRLEAFF.

The sample holds a few counts of this clonotype. The V gene is TRBV6-5, the J gene TRBJ1-1; no clear D gene. This CDR3 has 16 amino acids. Germline V gene data show CDR1 as MNHEY and CDR2 as SVGAGI. Trimming removed 0 bases from V and 5 bases from J, with 16 bases in between. The CDR3 spells CASSYSAVRVGTEAFF. Written as DNA, the CDR3 is TGTGCCAGCAGTTACTCGGCGGTACGGGTCGGAACTGAAGCTTTCTTT.

This clonotype was seen only a few times. The chain uses TRBV2 and TRBJ1-6; 9 bases are shared with TRBD1. The CDR3 sequence is 15 residues long. With 6 bases clipped from V and 8 bases from J, the junction kept 8 bases outside the gene matches. Germline assignment: CDR1 SNHLY and CDR2 FYNNEI. The DNA of the CDR3 is TGTGCCAGCAGAAAGGGACAGGGTTTTCATTCACCCCTCCACTTT. This translates into CASRKGQGFHSPLHF.

This clonotype was seen a handful of times. V gene TRBV10-3 combines with J gene TRBJ2-1; 9 bases are shared with TRBD2. Germline V CDR1 and CDR2: ENHRY, SYGVKD. The CDR3 is made up of 14 amino acids. V lost 6 bases and J lost 5; bases outside the gene matches: 5. In nucleotides, the CDR3 is TGTGCCATCAGGAGGACTAGCGAGGACAATGAGCAGTTCTTC. Translating gives CAIRRTSEDNEQFF.

Many counts were recorded for this clonotype. The V call is TRBV19, the J call TRBJ1-5, with D possibly TRBD1 on 6 matching bases. Trimming stripped 3 bases from V and 1 base from J, with 19 bases between. This CDR3 region has 18 residues. In germline, CDR1 is LNHDA, CDR2 SQIVND (reference sequence). The CDR3 spells CASSIRVAQGRSNQPQHF. CDR3 sequence (DNA): TGTGCCAGTAGTATTCGGGTTGCACAGGGTCGCAGCAATCAGCCCCAGCATTTT.

This chain connects TRBV6-5 to TRBJ1-1; D ambiguous. CDR1 and CDR2 from the germline V gene are MNHEY and SVGAGI. Trimming cost V 6 bases and J 1 base, with 12 bases left between them. The CDR3 consists of 14 residues. The CDR3 DNA is TGTGCCAGCAGACACCTCCCGGGGAACACTGAAGCTTTCTTT. Its translation is CASRHLPGNTEAFF.

This clonotype was counted a few times. The V call is TRBV11-2, the J call TRBJ2-7; 7 bases are shared with TRBD1. The V segment lost 4 bases and the J segment 1 base; nucleotides outside the gene matches: 4. The CDR3 has 14 amino acids. CDR1 is SGHAT, CDR2 FQNNGV, per germline. As DNA, the CDR3 is TGTGCCAGCAGCTACGGGACAGAGTCCTACGAGCAGTACGTC. Translated, it gives CASSYGTESYEQYV.